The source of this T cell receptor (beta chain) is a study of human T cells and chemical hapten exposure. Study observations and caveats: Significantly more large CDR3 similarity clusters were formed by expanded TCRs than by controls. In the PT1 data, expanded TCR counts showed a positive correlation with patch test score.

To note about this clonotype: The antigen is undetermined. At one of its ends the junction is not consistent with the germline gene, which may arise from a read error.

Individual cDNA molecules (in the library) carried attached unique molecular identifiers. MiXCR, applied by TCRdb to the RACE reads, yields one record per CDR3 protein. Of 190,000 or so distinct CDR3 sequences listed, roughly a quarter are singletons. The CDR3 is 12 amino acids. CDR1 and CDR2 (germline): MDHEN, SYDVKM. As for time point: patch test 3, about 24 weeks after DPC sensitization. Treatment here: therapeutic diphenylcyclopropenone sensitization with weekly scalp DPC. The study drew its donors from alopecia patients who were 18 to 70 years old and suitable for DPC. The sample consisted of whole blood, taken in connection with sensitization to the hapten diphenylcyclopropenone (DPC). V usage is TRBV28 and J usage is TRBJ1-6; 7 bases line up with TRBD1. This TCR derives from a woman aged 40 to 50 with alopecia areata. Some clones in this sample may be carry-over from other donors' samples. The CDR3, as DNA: TGTGCCAGCAGCCGGGCCGGGACAGCCCAAGACTTT. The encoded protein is CASSRAGTAQDF.